This T cell receptor (beta chain) was identified during a study of blood T cell repertoires in COVID-19. Study-level background: The origin of the acute and convalescent COVID-19 samples was the United States, Italy and Spain. T cells, B-cell-depleted T cells, or PBMCs provided the cDNA or gDNA that served as material.

V was cut by 0 bases and J by 1 base, with 8 bases left in between. Germline loops: CDR1 SGHRS, CDR2 YFSETQ. The CDR3 totals 16 residues. This clone was detected only once. While infection was still active, Seattle patients were enrolled and then followed longitudinally. As handled by the study authors: The authors estimated nucleated cell counts from reference gene primer amplification. Sequenced by immunoSEQ multiplex PCR; TCRdb stores in-frame clones only, minus some. The V and J calls and clone size are taken from that table; D and trimming were inferred from the DNA. Altogether some 350,000 clones are present, roughly 90% being singletons, with the ten largest covering around 3%.

The V and J genes are TRBV5-1 and TRBJ2-6; D unclear. The receptor comes from a woman aged 25 to 39 with COVID-19, enrolled during active disease. The sequenced sample consisted of peripheral blood. Here the CDR3 DNA reads TGCGCCAGCAGCTTGGGACAAGCTTCTGGGGCCAACGTCCTGACTTTC. The encoded protein is CASSLGQASGANVLTF.